The following is a T cell receptor (beta chain) sequence with its context. The antigen is not known. MiXCR was run by TCRdb on the RT-PCR reads, yielding one entry per CDR3 protein. The sample has some 800,000 distinct CDR3 sequences, around 20% seen once. This sample was included in a study of response to subunit inactivated influenza vaccine. Regarding the study as a whole: Each seasonal influenza vaccination recruits few new T cells, the authors suggested.

Germline CDR1 is GTSNPN and CDR2 is SVGIG (reference sequence). Trimming removed 3 bases at V and 3 bases at J, with 5 bases between. CDR3 length: 12 residues. The chain couples TRBV30 to TRBJ2-2, with no clear D. The sequence was obtained from a man aged 45 to 65 who received an inactivated influenza vaccine. Source: PBMCs from blood, taken more than 4 days after vaccination. The CDR3 DNA reads TGTGCCTGGAGATGGGACACCGGGGAGCTGTTTTTT. Translated, it gives CAWRWDTGELFF.